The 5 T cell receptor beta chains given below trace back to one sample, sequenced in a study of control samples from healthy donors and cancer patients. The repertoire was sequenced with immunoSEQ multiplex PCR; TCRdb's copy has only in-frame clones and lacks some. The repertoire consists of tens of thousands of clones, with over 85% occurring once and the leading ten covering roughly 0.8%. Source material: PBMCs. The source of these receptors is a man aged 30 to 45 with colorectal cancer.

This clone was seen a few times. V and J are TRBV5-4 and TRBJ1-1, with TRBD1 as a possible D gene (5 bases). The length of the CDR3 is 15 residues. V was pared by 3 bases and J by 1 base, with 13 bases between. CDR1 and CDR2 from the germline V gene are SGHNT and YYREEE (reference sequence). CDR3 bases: TGTGCCAGCAGCTCCTCCGGGACTGGGAACACTGAAGCTTTCTTT. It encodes CASSSSGTGNTEAFF. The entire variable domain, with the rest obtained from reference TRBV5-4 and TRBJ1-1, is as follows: ETGVTQSPTHLIKTRGQQVTLRCSSQSGHNTVSWYQQALGQGPQFIFQYYREEENGRGNFPPRFSGLQFPNYSSELNVNALELDDSALYLCASSSSGTGNTEAFFGQGTRLTVV.

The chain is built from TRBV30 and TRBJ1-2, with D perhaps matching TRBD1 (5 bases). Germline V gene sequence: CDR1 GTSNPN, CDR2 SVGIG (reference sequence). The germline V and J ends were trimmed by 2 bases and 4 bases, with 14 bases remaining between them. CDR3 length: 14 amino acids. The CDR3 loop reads CAWSTPGGFYGYTF. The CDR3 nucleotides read TGTGCCTGGAGTACCCCCGGGGGGTTCTATGGCTACACCTTC.

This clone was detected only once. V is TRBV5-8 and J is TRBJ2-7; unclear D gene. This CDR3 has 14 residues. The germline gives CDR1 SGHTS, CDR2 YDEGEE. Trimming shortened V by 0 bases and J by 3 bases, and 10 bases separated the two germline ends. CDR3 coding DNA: TGTGCCAGCAGCTTGGACAGCTCCTTCTACGAGCAGTACTTC. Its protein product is CASSLDSSFYEQYF.

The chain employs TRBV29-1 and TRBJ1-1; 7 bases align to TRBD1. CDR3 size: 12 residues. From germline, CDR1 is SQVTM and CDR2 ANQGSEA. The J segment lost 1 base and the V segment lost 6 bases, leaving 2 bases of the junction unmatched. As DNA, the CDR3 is TGCAGCGTCAGACAGGGGAACACTGAAGCTTTCTTT. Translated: CSVRQGNTEAFF. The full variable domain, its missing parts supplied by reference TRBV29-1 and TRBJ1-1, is SAVISQKPSRDICQRGTSLTIQCQVDSQVTMMFWYRQQPGQSLTLIATANQGSEATYESGFVIDKFPISRPNLTFSTLTVSNMSPEDSSIYLCSVRQGNTEAFFGQGTRLTVV.

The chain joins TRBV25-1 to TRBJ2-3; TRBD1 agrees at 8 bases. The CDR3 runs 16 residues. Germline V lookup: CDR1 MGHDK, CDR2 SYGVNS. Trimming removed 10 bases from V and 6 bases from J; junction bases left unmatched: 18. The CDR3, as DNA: TGTGCCACCGAAGGATGGGCAGGGGGCCTTACGGATACGCAGTATTTT. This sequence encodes CATEGWAGGLTDTQYF. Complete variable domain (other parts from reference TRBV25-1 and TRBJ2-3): EADIYQTPRYLVIGTGKKITLECSQTMGHDKMYWYQQDPGMELHLIHYSYGVNSTEKGDLSSESTVSRIRTEHFPLTLESARPSHTSQYLCATEGWAGGLTDTQYFGPGTRLTVL.